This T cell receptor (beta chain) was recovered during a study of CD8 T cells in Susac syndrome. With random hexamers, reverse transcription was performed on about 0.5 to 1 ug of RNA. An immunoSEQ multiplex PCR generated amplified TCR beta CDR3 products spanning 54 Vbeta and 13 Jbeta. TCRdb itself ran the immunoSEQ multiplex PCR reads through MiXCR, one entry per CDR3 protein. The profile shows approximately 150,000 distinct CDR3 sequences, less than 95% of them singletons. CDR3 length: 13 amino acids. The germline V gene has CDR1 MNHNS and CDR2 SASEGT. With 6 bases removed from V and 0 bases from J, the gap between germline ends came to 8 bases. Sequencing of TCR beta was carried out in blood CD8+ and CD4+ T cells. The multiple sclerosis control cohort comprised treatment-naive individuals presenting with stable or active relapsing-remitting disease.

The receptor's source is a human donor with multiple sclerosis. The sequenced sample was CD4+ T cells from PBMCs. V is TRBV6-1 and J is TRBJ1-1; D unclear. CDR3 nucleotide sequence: TGTGCCAGCAGCGTCAGTATGAACACTGAAGCTTTCTTT. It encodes CASSVSMNTEAFF.